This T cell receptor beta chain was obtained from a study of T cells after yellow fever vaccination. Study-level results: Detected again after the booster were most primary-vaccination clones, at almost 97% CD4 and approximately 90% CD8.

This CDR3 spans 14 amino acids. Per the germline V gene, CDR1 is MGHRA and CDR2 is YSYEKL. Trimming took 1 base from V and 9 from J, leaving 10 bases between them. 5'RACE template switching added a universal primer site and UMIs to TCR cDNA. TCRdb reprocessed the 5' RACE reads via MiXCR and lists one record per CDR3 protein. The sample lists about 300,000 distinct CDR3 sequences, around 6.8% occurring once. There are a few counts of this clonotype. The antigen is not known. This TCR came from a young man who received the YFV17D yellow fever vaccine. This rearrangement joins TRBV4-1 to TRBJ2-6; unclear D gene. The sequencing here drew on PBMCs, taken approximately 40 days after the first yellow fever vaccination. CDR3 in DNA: TGCGCCAGCAGCCAAGCCCAGGTCCTCAACGTCCTGACTTTC. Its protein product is CASSQAQVLNVLTF.